Sequencing of this TCR beta chain was carried out in a study of shared clonotypes between healthy human individuals. Only CD45RO-negative cells positively selected for CCR7 counted as naive CD8 cells, so terminally differentiated effector memory CD45RA+ cells were excluded. Profiling relied on immunoSEQ multiplex PCR, and the TCRdb table lists in-frame clones only, not all of them. The repertoire holds roughly 2,000,000 clones, with 93% as singletons. Trimming cost V 4 bases and J 3 bases, with 6 bases left between them. The CDR3 totals 11 residues. Germline-derived CDR1 and CDR2 are SQVTM and ANQGSEA.

The sequence came from a man younger than 35 in good health. Some clones in this sample may be carry-over from other donors' samples. The V gene is TRBV29-1, the J gene TRBJ1-1; no firm D call. Sequencing was done on a sample of naive CD8+ T cells from PBMCs. Here the CDR3 reads CSVVQDTEAFF. The CDR3 bases are TGCAGCGTTGTGCAAGACACTGAAGCTTTCTTT.